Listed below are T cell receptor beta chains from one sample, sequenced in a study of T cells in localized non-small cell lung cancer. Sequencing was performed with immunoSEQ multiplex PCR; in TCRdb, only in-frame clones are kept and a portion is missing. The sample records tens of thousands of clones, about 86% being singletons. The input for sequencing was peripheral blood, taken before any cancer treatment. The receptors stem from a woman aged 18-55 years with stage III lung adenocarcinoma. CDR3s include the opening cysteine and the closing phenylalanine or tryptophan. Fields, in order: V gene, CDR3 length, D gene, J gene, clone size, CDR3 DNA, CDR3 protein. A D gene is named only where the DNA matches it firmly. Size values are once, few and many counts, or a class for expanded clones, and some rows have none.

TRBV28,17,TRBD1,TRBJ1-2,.,TGTGCCAGCAGTTCCCCGGGACAGGGGGCGAGGAACTATGGCTACACCTTC,CASSSPGQGARNYGYTF
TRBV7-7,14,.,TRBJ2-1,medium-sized,TGTGCTAGCAGCTTGTTGGGGGTAGGGAATGAGCAGTTCTTC,CASSLLGVGNEQFF
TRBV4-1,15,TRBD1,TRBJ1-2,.,TGCGCCAGCAGCCAACCCACACAGACAGGGAATGGCTACACCTTC,CASSQPTQTGNGYTF
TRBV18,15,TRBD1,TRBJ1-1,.,TGTGCCAGCTCACCAGTGGGACAGATGAACACTGAAGCTTTCTTT,CASSPVGQMNTEAFF
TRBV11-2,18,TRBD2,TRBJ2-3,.,TGTGCCAGCAGTGACGGGACTAGCGGGGGGGCAGGCACAGATACGCAGTATTTT,CASSDGTSGGAGTDTQYF
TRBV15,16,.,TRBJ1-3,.,TGTGCCACCAGCAGAGTCAGGGAGGTACTTGGAAACACCATATATTTT,CATSRVREVLGNTIYF
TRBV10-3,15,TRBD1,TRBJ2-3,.,TGTGCCACGGACCGGGGACAGGGGTTTGCAGATACGCAGTATTTT,CATDRGQGFADTQYF
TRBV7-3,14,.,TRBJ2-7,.,TGTGCCAGCAGCCGCAGACAGGAGGGTTACGAGCAGTACTTC,CASSRRQEGYEQYF
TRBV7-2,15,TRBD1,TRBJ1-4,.,TGTGCCAGCAGGTTACCGGGACAGGGGTCTGAAAAACTGTTTTTT,CASRLPGQGSEKLFF
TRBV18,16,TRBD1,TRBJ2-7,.,TGTGCCAGCTCACCACCGTCCGGGACAGGGACCTACGAGCAGTACTTC,CASSPPSGTGTYEQYF
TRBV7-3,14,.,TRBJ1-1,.,TGTGCCAGCAGTTACTTGGGTACAGACACTGAAGCTTTCTTT,CASSYLGTDTEAFF
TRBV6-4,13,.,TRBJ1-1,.,TGTGCCAGCCGGGACTCTGGACTGACTGAAGCTTTCTTT,CASRDSGLTEAFF
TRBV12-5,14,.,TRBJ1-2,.,TGTGCTAGTGGTTTCGACGCCCGAGGGGATGGCTACACCTTC,CASGFDARGDGYTF
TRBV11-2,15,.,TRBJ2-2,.,TGTGCCAGCAGCTTCCGCAGGACCGAAAAAGGGGAGCTGTTTTTT,CASSFRRTEKGELFF
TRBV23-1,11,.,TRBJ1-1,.,TGCGCCAGCAGCAAAAACACTGAAGCTTTCTTT,CASSKNTEAFF
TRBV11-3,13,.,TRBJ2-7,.,TGTGCCAGCAGCCAAGATTGGGGCTACGAGCAGTACTTC,CASSQDWGYEQYF
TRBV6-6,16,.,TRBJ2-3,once,TGTGCCAGCAGTTACTCTCGGCTAGCGACCACAGATACGCAGTATTTT,CASSYSRLATTDTQYF
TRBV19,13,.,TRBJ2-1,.,TGTGCCAGTAGTGCGAGCTCCTACAATGAGCAGTTCTTC,CASSASSYNEQFF
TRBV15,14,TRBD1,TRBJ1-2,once,TGTGCCACCAGCGAGCCAGGGGGATTATATGGCTACACCTTC,CATSEPGGLYGYTF
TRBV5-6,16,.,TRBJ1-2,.,TGTGCCAGCAGCTCATGGGGGGCAGGGCATCGCTATGGCTACACCTTC,CASSSWGAGHRYGYTF
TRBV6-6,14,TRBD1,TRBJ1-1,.,TGTGCCAGCACAACAGGGGGCAGAGGAACTGAAGCTTTCTTT,CASTTGGRGTEAFF
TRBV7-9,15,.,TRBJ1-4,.,TGTGCCAGCACCCGACAGACTACAACTAATGAAAAACTGTTTTTT,CASTRQTTTNEKLFF
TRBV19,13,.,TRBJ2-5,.,TGTGCCAGTAGTCGACAGGTCCAAGAGACCCAGTACTTC,CASSRQVQETQYF
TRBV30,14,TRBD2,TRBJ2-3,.,TGTGCCTGCCGGAGGGCTAGCGGGACAGATACGCAGTATTTT,CACRRASGTDTQYF
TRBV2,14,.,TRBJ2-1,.,TGTGCCAGCAGTACGTATGGGACAAACAATGAGCAGTTCTTC,CASSTYGTNNEQFF
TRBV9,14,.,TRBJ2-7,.,TGTGCCAGCAGCGTAGGGAAACAGGGTCGCGAGCAGTACTTC,CASSVGKQGREQYF
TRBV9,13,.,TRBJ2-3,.,TGTGCCAGCAGCCCAGGGGTCACAGATACGCAGTATTTT,CASSPGVTDTQYF
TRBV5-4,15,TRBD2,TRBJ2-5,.,TGTGCCAGCAGCCTTAGCGGGGGGGCCGGGGAGACCCAGTACTTC,CASSLSGGAGETQYF
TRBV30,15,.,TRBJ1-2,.,TGTGCCTGGAGAAAGACAGGCGGGCGTAACTATGGCTACACCTTC,CAWRKTGGRNYGYTF
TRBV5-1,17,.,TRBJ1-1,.,TGCGCCAGCAGCTTTAACCGAGCGACAGGAGGGGCGATTGAGGCTTTCTTT,CASSFNRATGGAIEAFF
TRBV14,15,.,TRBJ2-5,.,TGTGCCAGCAGCCAGGGGACTTCCCAAAAAGAGACCCAGTACTTC,CASSQGTSQKETQYF
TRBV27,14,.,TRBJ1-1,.,TGTGCCAGCAGTGAACTAAGCCCCGGGGGGGAAGCTTTCTTT,CASSELSPGGEAFF
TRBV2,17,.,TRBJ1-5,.,TGTGCCAGCAGTGAAAAGGGTACGGTTGGGGGGAGTCAGCCCCAGCATTTT,CASSEKGTVGGSQPQHF
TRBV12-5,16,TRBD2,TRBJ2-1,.,TGTGCTAGTGGTTTGAATAGCGGGGCGACCTACAATGAGCAGTTCTTC,CASGLNSGATYNEQFF
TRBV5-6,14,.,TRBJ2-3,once,TGTGCCAGCAGCTTTGGCACCGCTACCACCAGGCAGTATTTT,CASSFGTATTRQYF
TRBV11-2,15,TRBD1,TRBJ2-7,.,TGTGCCAGCAGCTTAATTGCGGACAGGAGTTACGAGCAGTACTTC,CASSLIADRSYEQYF
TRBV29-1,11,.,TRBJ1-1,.,TGCAGCGTTGAAGTCGGGGGCGAAGCTTTCTTT,CSVEVGGEAFF
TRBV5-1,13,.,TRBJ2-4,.,TGCGCCAGCAGCTTATACGGTCAAAACATTCAGTACTTC,CASSLYGQNIQYF
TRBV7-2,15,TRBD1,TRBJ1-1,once,TGTGCCAGCAGTCGAAAAACAGGGGGCCGCACTGAAGCTTTCTTT,CASSRKTGGRTEAFF
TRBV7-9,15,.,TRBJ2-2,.,TGTGCCAGCAGCCTAGAAGACTTTCGGGCCGGGGAGCTGTTTTTT,CASSLEDFRAGELFF
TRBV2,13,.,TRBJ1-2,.,TGTGCCAGCATGAGAGGTACTAACTATGGCTACACCTTC,CASMRGTNYGYTF
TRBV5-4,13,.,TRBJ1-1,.,TGTGCCAGCATGAAATCCCCAGGGAAGGAAGCTTTCTTT,CASMKSPGKEAFF
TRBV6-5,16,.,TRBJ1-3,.,TGTGCCAGCAGTTACTCAGGAGCTCTGCCCGGAAACACCATATATTTT,CASSYSGALPGNTIYF
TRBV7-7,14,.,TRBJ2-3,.,TGTGCTAGCAGCTTAAACCCGAACACAGATACGCAGTATTTT,CASSLNPNTDTQYF
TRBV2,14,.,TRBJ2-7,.,TGTGCCAGCAAATCTCACAGGTCCCCCTACGAGCAGTACTTC,CASKSHRSPYEQYF
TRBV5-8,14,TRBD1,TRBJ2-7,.,TGTGCCAGCAGCTCTCGACAGGGAGTCTCGGAGCAGTACTTC,CASSSRQGVSEQYF
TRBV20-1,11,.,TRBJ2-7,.,TGCAGTGCTAGGACAACCTACGAGCAGTACTTC,CSARTTYEQYF
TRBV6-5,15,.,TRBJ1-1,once,TGTGCCAGCAGTTACTCAGGATTGGGGGACACTGAAGCTTTCTTT,CASSYSGLGDTEAFF
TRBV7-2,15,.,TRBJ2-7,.,TGTGCCAGCAGCTTAACTGGACTGGTGACCTACGAGCAGTACTTC,CASSLTGLVTYEQYF
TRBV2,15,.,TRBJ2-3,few,TGTGCCAGCAGTGGGGCGGGGATGTCCACAGATACGCAGTATTTT,CASSGAGMSTDTQYF
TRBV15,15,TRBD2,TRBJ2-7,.,TGTGCCACCAGCAGAGAAGGCGGGGGCTCCTACGAGCAGTACTTC,CATSREGGGSYEQYF
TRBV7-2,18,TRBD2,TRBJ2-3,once,TGTGCCAGCAGCCCCCTGTATGGGACTAGCCCAAACGGGGATACGCAGTATTTT,CASSPLYGTSPNGDTQYF